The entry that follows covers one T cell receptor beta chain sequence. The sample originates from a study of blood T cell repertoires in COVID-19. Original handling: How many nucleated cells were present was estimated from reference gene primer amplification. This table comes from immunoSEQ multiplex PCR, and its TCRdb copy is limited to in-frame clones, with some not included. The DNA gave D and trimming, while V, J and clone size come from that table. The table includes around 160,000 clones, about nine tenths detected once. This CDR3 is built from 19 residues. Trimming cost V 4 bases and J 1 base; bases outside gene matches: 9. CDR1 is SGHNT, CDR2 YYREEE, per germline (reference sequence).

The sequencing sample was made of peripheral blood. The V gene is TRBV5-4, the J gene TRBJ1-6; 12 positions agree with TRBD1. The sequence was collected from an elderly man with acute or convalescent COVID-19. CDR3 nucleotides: TGTGCCAGCAGCCTTGGGACAGGGGGCAGAAGGTCCTATAATTCACCCCTCCACTTT. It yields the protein CASSLGTGGRRSYNSPLHF.